This record looks at one TCR beta chain sequence and its context. Time point given: patch test 3, about 24 weeks after DPC sensitization. The treatment here: therapeutic diphenylcyclopropenone sensitization with weekly scalp DPC. The sample originates from a study of human T cells and chemical hapten exposure. Using its own MiXCR run on the RACE reads, TCRdb lists one record per CDR3 protein. The sample has about 120,000 distinct CDR3 sequences, around 11% seen once. CDR1 and CDR2 from the germline V gene are DFQATT and SNEGSKA (reference sequence). The CDR3 loop spans 12 amino acids. Trimming took off 1 base at V and 4 bases at J, with 7 bases between the two ends.

Here the sequenced sample was whole blood, taken in connection with sensitization to the hapten diphenylcyclopropenone (DPC). The sequence was obtained from a woman aged 50 to 65 with alopecia areata. Some clones in this sample may be carry-over from other donors' samples. This chain uses TRBV20-1 with TRBJ1-1; tentatively, D is TRBD1 (5 bases). CDR3 DNA: TGCAGTGCTAGAGGGGGCGGCACTGAAGCTTTCTTT. Translation gives CSARGGGTEAFF.